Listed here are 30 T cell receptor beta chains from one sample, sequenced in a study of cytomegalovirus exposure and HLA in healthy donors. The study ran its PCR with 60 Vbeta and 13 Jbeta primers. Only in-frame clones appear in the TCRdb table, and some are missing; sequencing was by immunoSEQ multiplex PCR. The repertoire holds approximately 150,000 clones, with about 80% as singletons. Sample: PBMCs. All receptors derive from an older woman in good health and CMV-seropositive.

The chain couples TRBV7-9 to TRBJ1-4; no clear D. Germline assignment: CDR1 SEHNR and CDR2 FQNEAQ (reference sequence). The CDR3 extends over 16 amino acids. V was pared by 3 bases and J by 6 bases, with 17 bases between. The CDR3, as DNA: TGTGCCAGCAGCTTTCACCCTGACAAAGAGCATGAAAAACTGTTTTTT. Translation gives CASSFHPDKEHEKLFF. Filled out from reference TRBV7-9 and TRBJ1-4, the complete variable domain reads DTGVSQNPRHKITKRGQNVTFRCDPISEHNRLYWYRQTLGQGPEFLTYFQNEAQLEKSRLLSDRFSAERPKGSFSTLEIQRTEQGDSAMYLCASSFHPDKEHEKLFFGSGTQLSVL.

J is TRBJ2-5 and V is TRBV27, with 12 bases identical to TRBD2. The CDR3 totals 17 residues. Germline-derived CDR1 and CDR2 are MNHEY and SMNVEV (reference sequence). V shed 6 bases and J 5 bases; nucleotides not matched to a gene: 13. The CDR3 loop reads CASRRSRLAGERETQYF. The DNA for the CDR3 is TGTGCCAGCAGGAGGTCCCGACTAGCGGGAGAACGGGAGACCCAGTACTTC.

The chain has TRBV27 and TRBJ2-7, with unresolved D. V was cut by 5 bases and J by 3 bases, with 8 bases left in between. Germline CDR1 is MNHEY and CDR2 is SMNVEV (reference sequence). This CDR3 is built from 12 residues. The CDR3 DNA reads TGTGCCAGCAGTCCTAACCACTACGAGCAGTACTTC. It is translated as CASSPNHYEQYF.

CDR3 in DNA: TGTGCCAGCAGCGCTGGACTAGCGGGAGGGCGGGATACGCAGTATTTT. Translated: CASSAGLAGGRDTQYF. The chain uses TRBV9 and TRBJ2-3, with 15 bases fitting TRBD2. CDR3 length equals 16 residues. CDR1 SGDLS and CDR2 YYNGEE come from the germline V gene. The J segment lost 6 bases and the V segment lost 3 bases, leaving 5 bases of the junction unmatched. Complete variable domain (other parts from reference TRBV9 and TRBJ2-3): DSGVTQTPKHLITATGQRVTLRCSPRSGDLSVYWYQQSLDQGLQFLIQYYNGEERAKGNILERFSAQQFPDLHSELNLSSLELGDSALYFCASSAGLAGGRDTQYFGPGTRLTVL.

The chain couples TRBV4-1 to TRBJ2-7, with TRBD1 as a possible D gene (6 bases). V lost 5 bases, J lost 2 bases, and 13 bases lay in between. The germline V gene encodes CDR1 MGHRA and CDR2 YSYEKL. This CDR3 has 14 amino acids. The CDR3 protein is CASSGRDTAYEQYF. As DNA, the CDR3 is TGCGCCAGCAGCGGCCGGGACACCGCCTACGAGCAGTACTTC.

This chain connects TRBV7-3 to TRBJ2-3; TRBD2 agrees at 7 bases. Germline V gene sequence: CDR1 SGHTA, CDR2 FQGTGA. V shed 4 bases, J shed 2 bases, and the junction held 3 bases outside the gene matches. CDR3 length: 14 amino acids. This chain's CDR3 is CASSSGLFTDTQYF. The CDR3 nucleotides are TGTGCCAGCAGCTCGGGACTATTCACAGATACGCAGTATTTT.

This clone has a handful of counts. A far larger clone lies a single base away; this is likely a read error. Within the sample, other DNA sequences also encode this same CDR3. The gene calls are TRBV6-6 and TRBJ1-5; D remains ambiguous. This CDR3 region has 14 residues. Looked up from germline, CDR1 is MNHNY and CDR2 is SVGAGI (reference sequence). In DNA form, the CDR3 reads TGTGCCAGTAGTTACCGGTATAGCAATCAGCCCCAGCATTTT. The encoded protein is CASSYRYSNQPQHF.

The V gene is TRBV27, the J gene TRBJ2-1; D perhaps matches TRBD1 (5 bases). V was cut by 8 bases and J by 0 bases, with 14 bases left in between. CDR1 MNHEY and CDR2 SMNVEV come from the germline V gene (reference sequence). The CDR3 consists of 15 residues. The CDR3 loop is CASGFRASSYNEQFF. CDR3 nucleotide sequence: TGTGCCAGCGGATTCAGGGCTAGCTCCTACAATGAGCAGTTCTTC.

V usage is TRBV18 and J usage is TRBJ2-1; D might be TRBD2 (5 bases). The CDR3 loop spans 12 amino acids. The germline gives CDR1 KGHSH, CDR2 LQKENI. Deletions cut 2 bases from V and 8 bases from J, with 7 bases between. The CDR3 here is CASSPVGDEQFF. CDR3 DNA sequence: TGTGCCAGCTCACCAGTGGGAGATGAGCAGTTCTTC.

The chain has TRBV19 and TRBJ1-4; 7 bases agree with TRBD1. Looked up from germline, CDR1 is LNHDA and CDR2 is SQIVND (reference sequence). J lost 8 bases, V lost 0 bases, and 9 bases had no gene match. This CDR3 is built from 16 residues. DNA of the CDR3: TGTGCCAGTAGTATAGATGCGGGACAGTTTAACGAAAAACTGTTTTTT. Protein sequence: CASSIDAGQFNEKLFF.

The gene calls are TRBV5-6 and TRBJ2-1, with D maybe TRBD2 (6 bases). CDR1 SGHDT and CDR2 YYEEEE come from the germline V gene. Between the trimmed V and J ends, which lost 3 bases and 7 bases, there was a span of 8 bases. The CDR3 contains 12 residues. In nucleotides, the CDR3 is TGTGCCAGCAGCTCGAGCGGGAATGAGCAGTTCTTC. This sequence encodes CASSSSGNEQFF.

The CDR3, as DNA: TGTGCCAGCAGGAGGTTTGAGGCGGGTGCTTTCTTT. Amino acids: CASRRFEAGAFF. This chain links TRBV28 with TRBJ1-1; D not certain. V was clipped by 6 bases and J by 11 bases, with 16 bases between them. There are 12 residues in the CDR3. Germline V gives CDR1 MDHEN, CDR2 SYDVKM.

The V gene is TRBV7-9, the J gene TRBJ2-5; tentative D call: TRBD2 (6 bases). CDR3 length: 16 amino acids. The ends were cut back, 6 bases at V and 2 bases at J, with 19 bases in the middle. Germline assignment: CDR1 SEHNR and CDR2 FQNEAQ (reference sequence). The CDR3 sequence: CASSHAGGGRQETQYF. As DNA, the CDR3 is TGTGCCAGCAGTCACGCTGGGGGAGGCCGTCAAGAGACCCAGTACTTC.

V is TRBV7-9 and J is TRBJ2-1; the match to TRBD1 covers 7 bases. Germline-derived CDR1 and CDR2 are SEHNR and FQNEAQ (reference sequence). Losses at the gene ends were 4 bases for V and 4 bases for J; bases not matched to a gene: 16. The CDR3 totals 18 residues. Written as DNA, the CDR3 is TGTGCCAGCAGCTCATCGAACTCGGACAGGCGGGCTTACAATGAGCAGTTCTTC. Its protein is CASSSSNSDRRAYNEQFF.

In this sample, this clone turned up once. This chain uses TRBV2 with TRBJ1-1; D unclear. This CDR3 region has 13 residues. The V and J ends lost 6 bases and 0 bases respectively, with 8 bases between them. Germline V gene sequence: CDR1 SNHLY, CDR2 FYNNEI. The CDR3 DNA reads TGTGCCAGCAGCCTCACAATGAACACTGAAGCTTTCTTT. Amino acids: CASSLTMNTEAFF.

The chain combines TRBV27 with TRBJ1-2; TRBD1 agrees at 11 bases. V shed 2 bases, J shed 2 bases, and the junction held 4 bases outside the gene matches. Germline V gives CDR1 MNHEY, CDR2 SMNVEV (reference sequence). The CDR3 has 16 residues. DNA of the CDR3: TGTGCCAGCAGTTTAGGGGGGACAGGGGGAAACTATGGCTACACCTTC. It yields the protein CASSLGGTGGNYGYTF.

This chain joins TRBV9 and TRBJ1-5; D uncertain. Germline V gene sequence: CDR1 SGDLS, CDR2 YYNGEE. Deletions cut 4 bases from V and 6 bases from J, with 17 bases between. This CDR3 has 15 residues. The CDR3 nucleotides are TGTGCCAGCAGCCCACTAAACGGAGTGGGTCAGCCCCAGCATTTT. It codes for CASSPLNGVGQPQHF.

The DNA for the CDR3 is TGTGCCAGCAGCCAGCGTTACGAGCAGTACTTC. Encoded protein: CASSQRYEQYF. The chain recombines TRBV21-1 with TRBJ2-7; the D call of TRBD2 is as the table states it, not checked on the DNA. TRBV21-1 is assigned pseudogene status. The CDR3 is made up of 11 amino acids.

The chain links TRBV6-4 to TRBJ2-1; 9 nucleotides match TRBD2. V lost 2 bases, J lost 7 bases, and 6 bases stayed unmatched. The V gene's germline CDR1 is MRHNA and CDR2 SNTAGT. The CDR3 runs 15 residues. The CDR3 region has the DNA TGTGCCAGCAGTGACCTCCTAGCGGGATTTAATGAGCAGTTCTTC. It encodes CASSDLLAGFNEQFF.

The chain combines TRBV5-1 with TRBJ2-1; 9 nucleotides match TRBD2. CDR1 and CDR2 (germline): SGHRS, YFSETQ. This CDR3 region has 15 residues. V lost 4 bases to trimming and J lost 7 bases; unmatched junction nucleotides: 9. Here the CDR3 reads CASSPLAGGRNEQFF. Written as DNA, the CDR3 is TGCGCCAGCAGCCCACTGGCGGGAGGGAGGAATGAGCAGTTCTTC.

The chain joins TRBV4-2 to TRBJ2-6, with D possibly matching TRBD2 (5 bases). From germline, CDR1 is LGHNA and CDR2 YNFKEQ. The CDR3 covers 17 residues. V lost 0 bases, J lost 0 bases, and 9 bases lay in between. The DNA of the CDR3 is TGTGCCAGCAGCCAAGACGGGGTGTTCTCTGGGGCCAACGTCCTGACTTTC. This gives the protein CASSQDGVFSGANVLTF.

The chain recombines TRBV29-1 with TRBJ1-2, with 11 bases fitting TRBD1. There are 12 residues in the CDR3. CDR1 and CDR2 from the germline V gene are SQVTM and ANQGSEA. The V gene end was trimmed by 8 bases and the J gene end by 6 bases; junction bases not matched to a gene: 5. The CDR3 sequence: CSKDRGRDGYTF. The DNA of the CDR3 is TGCAGCAAGGACAGGGGGCGGGATGGCTACACCTTC.

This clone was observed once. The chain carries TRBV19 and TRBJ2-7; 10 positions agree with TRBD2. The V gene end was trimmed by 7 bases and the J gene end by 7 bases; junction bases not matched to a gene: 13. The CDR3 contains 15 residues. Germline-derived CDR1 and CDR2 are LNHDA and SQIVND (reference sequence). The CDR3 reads CASTPGASGRGEQYF. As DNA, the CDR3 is TGTGCCAGTACCCCGGGGGCAAGCGGGAGGGGAGAGCAGTACTTC.

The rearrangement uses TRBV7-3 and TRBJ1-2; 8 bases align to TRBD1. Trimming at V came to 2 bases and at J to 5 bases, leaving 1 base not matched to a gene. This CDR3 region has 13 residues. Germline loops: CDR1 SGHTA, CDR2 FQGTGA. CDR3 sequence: CASSLDRGYGYTF. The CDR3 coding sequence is TGTGCCAGCAGCTTAGACAGGGGATATGGCTACACCTTC.

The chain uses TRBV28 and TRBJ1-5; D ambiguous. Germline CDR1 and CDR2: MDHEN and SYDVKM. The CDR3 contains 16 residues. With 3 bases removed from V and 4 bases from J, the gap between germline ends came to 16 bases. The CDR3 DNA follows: TGTGCCAGCAGTTTGGACGTTGCGGGAGGGAATCAGCCCCAGCATTTT. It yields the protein CASSLDVAGGNQPQHF. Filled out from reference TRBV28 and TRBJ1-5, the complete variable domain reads DVKVTQSSRYLVKRTGEKVFLECVQDMDHENMFWYRQDPGLGLRLIYFSYDVKMKEKGDIPEGYSVSREKKERFSLILESASTNQTSMYLCASSLDVAGGNQPQHFGDGTRLSIL.

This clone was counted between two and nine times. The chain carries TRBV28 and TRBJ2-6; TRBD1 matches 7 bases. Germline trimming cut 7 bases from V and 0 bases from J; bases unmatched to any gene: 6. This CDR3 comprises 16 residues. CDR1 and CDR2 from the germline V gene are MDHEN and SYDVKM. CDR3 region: CASKAGGVSGANVLTF. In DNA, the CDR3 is TGTGCCAGCAAGGCAGGGGGTGTCTCTGGGGCCAACGTCCTGACTTTC.

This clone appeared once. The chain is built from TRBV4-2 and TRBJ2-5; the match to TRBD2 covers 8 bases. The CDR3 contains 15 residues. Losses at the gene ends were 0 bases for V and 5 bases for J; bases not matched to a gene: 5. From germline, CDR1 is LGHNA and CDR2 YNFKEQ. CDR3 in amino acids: CASSQDAGGGETQYF. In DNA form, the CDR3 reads TGTGCCAGCAGCCAAGATGCGGGGGGCGGGGAGACCCAGTACTTC.

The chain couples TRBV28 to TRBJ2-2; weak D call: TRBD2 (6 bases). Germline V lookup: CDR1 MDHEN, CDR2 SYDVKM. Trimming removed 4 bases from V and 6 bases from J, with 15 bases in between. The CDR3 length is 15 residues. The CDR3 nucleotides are TGTGCCAGCAGTTCACGGAGGGAGTACGCCGGGGAGCTGTTTTTT. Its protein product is CASSSRREYAGELFF. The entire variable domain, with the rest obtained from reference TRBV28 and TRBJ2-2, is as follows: DVKVTQSSRYLVKRTGEKVFLECVQDMDHENMFWYRQDPGLGLRLIYFSYDVKMKEKGDIPEGYSVSREKKERFSLILESASTNQTSMYLCASSSRREYAGELFFGEGSRLTVL.

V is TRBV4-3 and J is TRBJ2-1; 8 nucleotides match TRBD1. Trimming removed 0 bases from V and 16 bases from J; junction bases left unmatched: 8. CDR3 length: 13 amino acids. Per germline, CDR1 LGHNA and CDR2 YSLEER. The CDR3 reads CASSQDLGTGHFF. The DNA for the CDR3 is TGCGCCAGCAGCCAAGATTTGGGGACAGGTCATTTCTTC.

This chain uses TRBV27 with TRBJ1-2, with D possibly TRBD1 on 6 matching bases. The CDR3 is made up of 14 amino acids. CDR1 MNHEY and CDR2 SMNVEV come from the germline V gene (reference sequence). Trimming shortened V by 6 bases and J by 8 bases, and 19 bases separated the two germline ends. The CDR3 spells CASRTGPFRGGYTF. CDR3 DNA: TGTGCCAGCAGAACTGGCCCATTCAGGGGCGGCTACACCTTC.